This T cell receptor beta chain was recorded in a study of beta chain features in type 1 diabetes. General study results and limits: Whether TCRB rearrangement is influenced by HLA type was left unresolved in this analysis. Significant though moderate, a shortening of TCRB CDR3s appeared in all four CD4+ subsets of Type 1 diabetes patients.

Expressed TCRB transcripts were sequenced, since all the RNA that had been isolated was reverse transcribed. The method was immunoSEQ multiplex PCR; TCRdb's version includes in-frame clones alone and lacks a portion of them. The table lists some 190,000 clones, about 7.9% of them singletons. Germline V gives CDR1 LNHNV, CDR2 YYDKDF (reference sequence). Trimming left V 0 bases short and J 7 bases short, with 13 bases between. The CDR3 length is 15 residues. Of note for this clone: The antigen is unknown.

V is TRBV15 and J is TRBJ2-4; maybe TRBD1 (6 bases). Specimen: central memory CD4+ T cells from blood. The sequence was collected from a young man with type 1 diabetes. The CDR3 coding sequence is TGTGCCACCAGCAGAGAGGCACAGGGTGGGAACATTCAGTACTTC. Translating it yields CATSREAQGGNIQYF.